This TCR beta chain was identified in a study of vaccination and CD4 T cells after COVID-19. Study background: Convalescents were six males and four females, two of them Hispanic. General study findings and limits: Within the convalescent patients, a median approximately 87% of the SARS-CoV-2-reactive clones were ones that appeared only post-vaccination.

V gave up 4 bases and J gave up 3 bases, with 22 bases separating them. The CDR3 contains 17 residues. Germline values: CDR1 DFQATT, CDR2 SNEGSKA (reference sequence). With the Oncomine TCR Beta short-read assay, DNA from cultured CD4+ T cells was sequenced. TCRdb fed the PCR reads into MiXCR, producing one record per CDR3 protein. The sample yields around 12,000 distinct CDR3 sequences, roughly two fifths seen once. This clonotype has a handful of counts. The antigen remains unidentified. Treatment described: roughly 10-day PBMC culture with coronavirus spike peptide pools or control peptides (ViraFEST assay).

Sequencing used CD4+ T cells from blood, cultured in vitro, obtained after SARS-CoV-2 vaccination. The chain employs TRBV20-1 and TRBJ1-5, with D unclear. This TCR came from a human donor who had recovered from COVID-19. Here the CDR3 reads CSATLRDMYGLNQPQHF. CDR3 DNA: TGCAGTGCTACCCTCCGAGATATGTACGGGCTCAATCAGCCCCAGCATTTT.